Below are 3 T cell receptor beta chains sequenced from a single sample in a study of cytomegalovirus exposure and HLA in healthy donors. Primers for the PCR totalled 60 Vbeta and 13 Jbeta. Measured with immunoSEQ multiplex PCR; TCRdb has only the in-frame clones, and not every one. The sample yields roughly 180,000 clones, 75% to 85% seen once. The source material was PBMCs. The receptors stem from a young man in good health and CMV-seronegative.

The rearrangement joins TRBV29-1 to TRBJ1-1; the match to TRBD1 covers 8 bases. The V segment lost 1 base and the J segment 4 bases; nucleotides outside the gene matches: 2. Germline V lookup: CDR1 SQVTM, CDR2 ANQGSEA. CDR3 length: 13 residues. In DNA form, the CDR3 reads TGCAGCGTTGAAGTGGACAGGGCCACTGAAGCTTTCTTT. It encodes CSVEVDRATEAFF.

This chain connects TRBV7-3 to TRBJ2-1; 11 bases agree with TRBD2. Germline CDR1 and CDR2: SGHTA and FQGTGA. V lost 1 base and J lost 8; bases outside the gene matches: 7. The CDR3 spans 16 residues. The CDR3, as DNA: TGTGCCAGCAGCTTAATAGCGGGAGGGCCCCGGGATGAGCAGTTCTTC. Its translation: CASSLIAGGPRDEQFF. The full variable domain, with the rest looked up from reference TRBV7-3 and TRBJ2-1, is GAGVSQTPSNKVTEKGKYVELRCDPISGHTALYWYRQSLGQGPEFLIYFQGTGAADDSGLPNDRFFAVRPEGSVSTLKIQRTERGDSAVYLCASSLIAGGPRDEQFFGPGTRLTVL.

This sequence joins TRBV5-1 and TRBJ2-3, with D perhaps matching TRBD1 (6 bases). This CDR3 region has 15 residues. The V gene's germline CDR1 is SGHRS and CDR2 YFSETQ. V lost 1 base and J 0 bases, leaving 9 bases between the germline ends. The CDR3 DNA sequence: TGCGCCAGCAGCTTGCAGGGGCCGAGCACAGATACGCAGTATTTT. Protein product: CASSLQGPSTDTQYF.